Presented here are 17 T cell receptor beta chains from one specimen sequenced in a study of CD8 T cells in ankylosing spondylitis. Each CDR3 protein is one row after TCRdb ran MiXCR on the 5' RACE reads. The sample holds a few hundred thousand distinct CDR3 sequences; approximately 17% are singletons and the top ten take 1%. The study's findings and limits: Characteristic, it appeared, of ankylosing spondylitis blood was a TCR beta motif of eight highly homologous variants.

Their antigen targets remain unknown. Source material: blood, either unsorted or a sorted T cell fraction (not recorded which). These TCRs come from a male donor with ankylosing spondylitis.

The table lists this clonotype with a few counts. The chain links TRBV7-2 to TRBJ2-5, with TRBD2 matching over 13 bases. Germline V lookup: CDR1 SGHTA, CDR2 FQGNSA. V shed 5 bases and J 4 bases; nucleotides not matched to a gene: 7. CDR3 size: 16 residues. The CDR3 DNA reads as TGTGCCAGCAGCGTTAAGACTAGCGGGGGGACAGAGACCCAGTACTTC. Protein sequence: CASSVKTSGGTETQYF.

This clonotype showed up just a few times. This chain connects TRBV7-2 to TRBJ2-2, with 7 bases matching TRBD2. Per the germline V gene, CDR1 is SGHTA and CDR2 is FQGNSA. The CDR3 runs to 14 residues. The trim removed 6 bases at V and 9 bases at J, leaving 10 bases unmatched. The CDR3 here is CASRSGGGPRELFF. For the CDR3, the DNA is TGTGCCAGCAGGTCCGGGGGAGGGCCGAGGGAGCTGTTTTTT.

V gene TRBV13 combines with J gene TRBJ1-4; D remains ambiguous. V lost 4 bases and J 8 bases, leaving 11 bases between the germline ends. CDR1 and CDR2 from the germline V gene are PRHDT and FYEKMQ (reference sequence). The CDR3 covers 13 residues. CDR3: CASSSGPGEKLFF. In DNA, the CDR3 is TGTGCCAGCAGCTCAGGCCCAGGAGAAAAACTGTTTTTT.

This clonotype was seen only a few times. J is TRBJ2-7 and V is TRBV11-2; a possible D gene is TRBD1 (6 bases). Germline V gene sequence: CDR1 SGHAT, CDR2 FQNNGV. The V and J ends lost 4 bases and 7 bases respectively, with 17 bases between them. There are 14 residues in the CDR3. The CDR3 loop reads CASSWTDSYVEQYF. In nucleotides, the CDR3 is TGTGCCAGCAGCTGGACAGACTCCTACGTGGAGCAGTACTTC.

The J gene is TRBJ1-5, the V gene TRBV29-1, with 12 bases fitting TRBD1. Unmatched junction bases numbered 11, after V lost 4 bases and J lost 1 base. CDR3 length: 18 amino acids. Germline CDR1 reads SQVTM; CDR2 reads ANQGSEA. CDR3 sequence reads: CSVVSGTGGHGSNQPQHF. The CDR3 DNA is TGCAGCGTTGTTTCAGGGACAGGGGGCCACGGAAGCAATCAGCCCCAGCATTTT.

In its sample, this clonotype was seen many times. The V and J genes are TRBV12-3 or TRBV12-4 and TRBJ1-4, with D tentatively TRBD1 (5 bases). The CDR3 sequence is 14 residues long. Trimming left V 3 bases short and J 5 bases short, with 10 bases between. In DNA, the CDR3 is TGTGCCAGCAGTTTCGGGGGAAAAAATGAAAAACTGTTTTTT. Protein sequence: CASSFGGKNEKLFF.

V and J are TRBV28 and TRBJ2-4, with a possible D match to TRBD1 (6 bases). Germline V gene lookup returns CDR1 MDHEN and CDR2 SYDVKM. CDR3 size: 14 residues. The ends were cut back, 6 bases at V and 9 bases at J, with 18 bases in the middle. CDR3 region: CASSQGHTKGIQYF. CDR3 nucleotide sequence: TGTGCCAGCAGCCAGGGGCACACCAAGGGCATTCAGTACTTC.

The rearrangement uses TRBV12-3 or TRBV12-4 and TRBJ1-3; D call uncertain. CDR3 length: 13 residues. V was clipped by 3 bases and J by 3 bases, with 6 bases between them. The CDR3 nucleotides read TGTGCCAGCAGTTTGACGATTGGAAACACCATATATTTT. Translated, it gives CASSLTIGNTIYF.

This clonotype was found many times. V usage is TRBV12-3 or TRBV12-4 and J usage is TRBJ1-2; D uncertain. This CDR3 contains 13 residues. Trimming shortened V by 4 bases and J by 0 bases, and 6 bases separated the two germline ends. CDR3 DNA: TGTGCCAGCAGTTCCCCAGCTAACTATGGCTACACCTTC. This codes for CASSSPANYGYTF.

The CDR3 region has the DNA TGTGCCAGCAGCTTAGCAACAATCTCCTACGAGCAGTACTTC. Translating gives CASSLATISYEQYF. The chain links TRBV7-9 to TRBJ2-7; D gene unclear. The germline gives CDR1 SEHNR, CDR2 FQNEAQ (reference sequence). V shed 0 bases and J shed 0 bases, with 6 bases lying between them. The CDR3 is 14 amino acids. The full variable domain, with the rest looked up from reference TRBV7-9 and TRBJ2-7, is DTGVSQNPRHKITKRGQNVTFRCDPISEHNRLYWYRQTLGQGPEFLTYFQNEAQLEKSRLLSDRFSAERPKGSFSTLEIQRTEQGDSAMYLCASSLATISYEQYFGPGTRLTVT.

This clonotype was counted many times. The chain carries TRBV5-1 and TRBJ2-2, with D perhaps matching TRBD1 (6 bases). The CDR3 is 17 amino acids. The germline V gene has CDR1 SGHRS and CDR2 YFSETQ. The germline V and J ends were trimmed by 4 bases and 3 bases, with 19 bases remaining between them. The CDR3 loop reads CASSPGPYRVDTGELFF. The CDR3 nucleotides are TGCGCCAGCAGCCCGGGGCCTTACAGGGTGGACACCGGGGAGCTGTTTTTT. The full variable domain, with the rest looked up from reference TRBV5-1 and TRBJ2-2, is KAGVTQTPRYLIKTRGQQVTLSCSPISGHRSVSWYQQTPGQGLQFLFEYFSETQRNKGNFPGRFSGRQFSNSRSEMNVSTLELGDSALYLCASSPGPYRVDTGELFFGEGSRLTVL.

V usage is TRBV20-1 and J usage is TRBJ1-5; D may be TRBD1 (5 bases). Germline CDR1 reads DFQATT; CDR2 reads SNEGSKA (reference sequence). The CDR3 runs to 14 residues. Trimming cost V 0 bases and J 7 bases, with 13 bases left between them. The CDR3 nucleotides are TGCAGTGCTAGAGAGTCCAGGGTAGGACAGCCCCAGCATTTT. It encodes CSARESRVGQPQHF.

This clonotype was counted ten times or more. The chain uses TRBV5-1 and TRBJ2-7; no clear D. The ends were cut back, 0 bases at V and 0 bases at J, with 4 bases in the middle. The germline V gene encodes CDR1 SGHRS and CDR2 YFSETQ. The CDR3 loop spans 13 amino acids. CDR3 sequence reads: CASSLEVSYEQYF. CDR3 sequence (DNA): TGCGCCAGCAGCTTGGAAGTCTCCTACGAGCAGTACTTC.

This rearrangement joins TRBV27 to TRBJ2-7, with 7 bases matching TRBD2. V shed 5 bases and J 2 bases; nucleotides not matched to a gene: 6. Germline assignment: CDR1 MNHEY and CDR2 SMNVEV (reference sequence). The CDR3 length is 14 residues. The CDR3 sequence: CASSPAGVAYEQYF. Written as DNA, the CDR3 is TGTGCCAGCAGTCCTGCGGGGGTAGCCTACGAGCAGTACTTC.

The V and J genes are TRBV2 and TRBJ2-5; D might be TRBD2 (7 bases). The ends were cut back, 4 bases at V and 1 base at J, with 13 bases in the middle. The CDR3 spans 15 residues. Germline V gives CDR1 SNHLY, CDR2 FYNNEI. For the CDR3, the DNA is TGTGCCAGCAGTGCGGGGGGCAACGTCCAAGAGACCCAGTACTTC. It specifies CASSAGGNVQETQYF.

The V call is TRBV7-2, the J call TRBJ1-5; D is possibly TRBD1 (5 bases). Germline loops: CDR1 SGHTA, CDR2 FQGNSA. V was pared by 5 bases and J by 1 base, with 12 bases between. The CDR3 has 15 residues. The CDR3 loop is CASSPPGTSNQPQHF. The CDR3 nucleotides are TGTGCCAGCAGCCCCCCGGGGACCAGCAATCAGCCCCAGCATTTT.

This clonotype was seen a handful of times. The rearrangement links TRBV20-1 to TRBJ2-7; 8 bases fit TRBD2. The V gene's germline CDR1 is DFQATT and CDR2 SNEGSKA (reference sequence). V was clipped by 6 bases and J by 4 bases; unmatched bases: 2. The CDR3 spans 11 residues. In nucleotides, the CDR3 is TGCAGTGCGGGACTAGAGTACGAGCAGTACTTC. Translated, it gives CSAGLEYEQYF.